The next 31 T cell receptor beta chains were all read from a single sample in a study of blood T cell repertoires in COVID-19. Assay: immunoSEQ multiplex PCR; the TCRdb copy retains only in-frame clones and omits some. The sample has some 200,000 clones, nearly 85% seen once. The sample consisted of peripheral blood. The receptors here all came from a woman aged 25 to 45 with COVID-19, enrolled during active disease.

The rearrangement links TRBV28 to TRBJ2-7; TRBD1 aligns across 8 bases. J was trimmed by 5 bases and V by 2 bases; bases with no gene match: 8. The CDR3 contains 15 residues. Germline values: CDR1 MDHEN, CDR2 SYDVKM. CDR3 amino acids: CASSLRQGALHEQYF. CDR3 bases: TGTGCCAGCAGTTTACGGCAGGGGGCGCTCCACGAGCAGTACTTC.

The V call is TRBV6-1, the J call TRBJ2-3; D possibly corresponds to TRBD2 (6 bases). The germline V gene has CDR1 MNHNS and CDR2 SASEGT. The CDR3 consists of 17 residues. With 1 base removed from V and 6 bases from J, the gap between germline ends came to 20 bases. As DNA, the CDR3 is TGTGCCAGCAGTGAAGTTTGGAGCCAGTTAGGGAGGGATACGCAGTATTTT. This translates into CASSEVWSQLGRDTQYF.

This clone has more than one count but fewer than ten. The chain recombines TRBV30 with TRBJ1-3; 8 nucleotides agree with TRBD1. V lost 3 bases and J lost 3; bases outside the gene matches: 4. This CDR3 has 14 residues. In germline, CDR1 is GTSNPN, CDR2 SVGIG (reference sequence). Here the CDR3 reads CAWRRDRSGNTIYF. CDR3 DNA: TGTGCCTGGAGAAGGGACAGGAGTGGAAACACCATATATTTT.

The chain has TRBV4-3 and TRBJ2-1; possibly TRBD1 for D (5 bases). This CDR3 is 16 amino acids long. Germline assignment: CDR1 LGHNA and CDR2 YSLEER. The V and J ends lost 0 bases and 4 bases respectively, with 13 bases between them. CDR3 sequence: CASSQDRGPGYNEQFF. The CDR3 coding sequence is TGCGCCAGCAGCCAAGATAGGGGCCCTGGTTACAATGAGCAGTTCTTC.

This clone was detected only once. J is TRBJ1-5 and V is TRBV6-5, with 8 bases aligning to TRBD1. Germline trimming cut 8 bases from V and 3 bases from J; bases unmatched to any gene: 9. Germline V lookup: CDR1 MNHEY, CDR2 SVGAGI. The CDR3 has 15 amino acids. In DNA form, the CDR3 reads TGTGCCAGCGGGCTGACAGGGGCCACCAATCAGCCCCAGCATTTT. Its translation: CASGLTGATNQPQHF.

The J gene is TRBJ2-3, the V gene TRBV3-1 (or the pseudogene TRBV3-2); D not certain. The V gene's germline CDR1 is LGHDT and CDR2 YNNKEL (reference sequence). The CDR3 runs to 13 residues. The germline V and J ends were trimmed by 7 bases and 1 base, with 9 bases remaining between them. The CDR3 loop reads CASTREGTDTQYF. The CDR3 DNA follows: TGTGCCAGCACCCGCGAGGGCACAGATACGCAGTATTTT.

The chain carries TRBV28 and TRBJ1-2; D is ambiguous. The CDR3 is 13 amino acids. Germline CDR1 and CDR2: MDHEN and SYDVKM. The V end was cut by 2 bases, the J end by 2 bases, with 6 bases between. Here the CDR3 reads CASSLLGNYGYTF. DNA of the CDR3: TGTGCCAGCAGTTTACTGGGCAACTATGGCTACACCTTC.

V usage is TRBV7-3 and J usage is TRBJ2-3, with D perhaps matching TRBD2 (5 bases). Trimming removed 6 bases at V and 6 bases at J, with 10 bases between. Germline values: CDR1 SGHTA, CDR2 FQGTGA. The CDR3 is 12 residues long. The chain's CDR3 is CASSSTGDTQYF. CDR3 DNA: TGTGCCAGCAGTAGCACGGGGGATACGCAGTATTTT.

J is TRBJ2-1 and V is TRBV7-2, with 8 nucleotides matching TRBD2. Trimming took 7 bases from V and 9 from J; bases not matched to a gene: 17. The CDR3 has 16 amino acids. The V gene's germline CDR1 is SGHTA and CDR2 FQGNSA. Here the CDR3 DNA reads TGTGCCAGCACACCAGCGGGGGATCCTGCCAGAGGTGAGCAGTTCTTC. Translating it yields CASTPAGDPARGEQFF.

V gene TRBV7-2 combines with J gene TRBJ1-6; 9 bases are a match to TRBD1. CDR3 length: 16 residues. V was pared by 5 bases and J by 4 bases, with 6 bases of the junction left unmatched. Germline V gene data show CDR1 as SGHTA and CDR2 as FQGNSA. CDR3 bases: TGTGCCAGCAGCCGGACAGGGGATTTTTATAATTCACCCCTCCACTTT. Encoded protein: CASSRTGDFYNSPLHF.

This chain uses TRBV15 with TRBJ2-2; 9 bases line up with TRBD2. Looked up from germline, CDR1 is LNHNV and CDR2 is YYDKDF (reference sequence). Trimming took 5 bases from V and 3 from J; bases not matched to a gene: 7. There are 16 residues in the CDR3. Here the CDR3 DNA reads TGTGCCACCAGCCCTGGGACTAGCAGACACACCGGGGAGCTGTTTTTT. It specifies CATSPGTSRHTGELFF.

The V gene is TRBV3-1 (or the pseudogene TRBV3-2), the J gene TRBJ2-7; the D is unclear. The germline V gene has CDR1 LGHDT and CDR2 YNNKEL (reference sequence). Trimming pared 1 base from V and 3 bases from J, leaving 16 bases between. CDR3 size: 16 residues. CDR3 DNA: TGTGCCAGCAGCCAAGGGGTACTAACTGGGTTCTACGAGCAGTACTTC. Protein product: CASSQGVLTGFYEQYF.

V and J are TRBV30 and TRBJ2-7; D is ambiguous. Germline V gene data show CDR1 as GTSNPN and CDR2 as SVGIG (reference sequence). The CDR3 covers 13 residues. V shed 3 bases and J shed 0 bases, with 9 bases lying between them. CDR3 nucleotides: TGTGCCTGGAGCCCTGACTTCTCCTACGAGCAGTACTTC. It translates to CAWSPDFSYEQYF.

The V gene is TRBV10-3, the J gene TRBJ2-2; a possible D gene is TRBD2 (6 bases). CDR3 length equals 16 residues. V was clipped by 3 bases and J by 0 bases, with 11 bases between them. CDR1 and CDR2 from the germline V gene are ENHRY and SYGVKD. The CDR3 reads CAISDPGRSNTGELFF. The DNA of the CDR3 is TGTGCCATCAGTGATCCGGGGAGGTCGAACACCGGGGAGCTGTTTTTT.

This chain uses TRBV7-9 with TRBJ2-3, with 13 bases identical to TRBD2. CDR1 is SEHNR, CDR2 FQNEAQ, per germline (reference sequence). Trimming removed 1 base from V and 3 bases from J; junction bases left unmatched: 4. The CDR3 contains 17 residues. CDR3 sequence reads: CASSLGLAGGRTDTQYF. Written as DNA, the CDR3 is TGTGCCAGCAGCTTAGGACTAGCGGGAGGAAGGACAGATACGCAGTATTTT.

V usage is TRBV12-5 and J usage is TRBJ1-6; tentatively, D is TRBD1 (6 bases). V was shortened by 7 bases and J by 0 bases, with 10 bases between the two germline ends. The CDR3 is 15 amino acids. Looked up from germline, CDR1 is LGHNT and CDR2 is FRNRAP. The CDR3 spells CASALDSSYNSPLHF. CDR3 bases: TGTGCTAGTGCCCTGGACAGCTCCTATAATTCACCCCTCCACTTT.

The rearrangement links TRBV3-1 (or the pseudogene TRBV3-2) to TRBJ2-5; a weak D match, TRBD2 (6 bases). This CDR3 has 16 residues. V lost 0 bases and J lost 5, with 16 bases in between. Looked up from germline, CDR1 is LGHDT and CDR2 is YNNKEL (reference sequence). The CDR3 loop reads CASSQDPHTREETQYF. The CDR3 DNA reads as TGTGCCAGCAGCCAAGATCCCCACACCCGGGAGGAGACCCAGTACTTC.

The chain employs TRBV14 and TRBJ1-5; D is possibly TRBD1 (6 bases). Trimming removed 0 bases from V and 5 bases from J, with 29 bases in between. The CDR3 covers 21 residues. Looked up from germline, CDR1 is SGHDN and CDR2 is FVKESK. The CDR3: CASSQEVSPTGLKDNYQPQHF. DNA for the CDR3: TGTGCCAGCAGCCAAGAGGTTTCCCCTACAGGGCTGAAGGACAACTATCAGCCCCAGCATTTT.

This clone was seen more than once but under ten times. The chain carries TRBV6-6 and TRBJ2-1; D is unclear. This CDR3 is built from 15 residues. V was pared by 5 bases and J by 1 base, with 12 bases between. The germline V gene has CDR1 MNHNY and CDR2 SVGAGI (reference sequence). The CDR3 spells CASSPPRPSYNEQFF. CDR3 DNA sequence: TGTGCCAGCAGTCCCCCCAGGCCTTCCTACAATGAGCAGTTCTTC.

The V call is TRBV7-9, the J call TRBJ2-5, with TRBD2 identical over 12 bases. The CDR3 loop spans 17 amino acids. Germline V gene data show CDR1 as SEHNR and CDR2 as FQNEAQ (reference sequence). V lost 5 bases to trimming and J lost 5 bases; unmatched junction nucleotides: 12. The CDR3 loop is CASSQPLAGGPWETQYF. DNA of the CDR3: TGTGCCAGCAGCCAGCCTCTAGCGGGGGGGCCTTGGGAGACCCAGTACTTC.

The chain uses TRBV3-1 (or the pseudogene TRBV3-2) and TRBJ1-4; D possibly corresponds to TRBD1 (5 bases). Trimming removed 4 bases from V and 0 bases from J, with 12 bases in between. There are 16 residues in the CDR3. In germline, CDR1 is LGHDT, CDR2 YNNKEL (reference sequence). The CDR3, as DNA: TGTGCCAGCAGCCTATCCGACAGTACAACTAATGAAAAACTGTTTTTT. This translates into CASSLSDSTTNEKLFF.

The chain joins TRBV28 to TRBJ1-5; the D gene is possibly TRBD1 (5 bases). Looked up from germline, CDR1 is MDHEN and CDR2 is SYDVKM. V was shortened by 3 bases and J by 0 bases, with 12 bases between the two germline ends. CDR3 length equals 16 residues. CDR3 bases: TGTGCCAGCAGTTTGGGCAGGGTCCATAGCAATCAGCCCCAGCATTTT. Residues: CASSLGRVHSNQPQHF. The variable domain in full, completed from reference TRBV28 and TRBJ1-5, reads DVKVTQSSRYLVKRTGEKVFLECVQDMDHENMFWYRQDPGLGLRLIYFSYDVKMKEKGDIPEGYSVSREKKERFSLILESASTNQTSMYLCASSLGRVHSNQPQHFGDGTRLSIL.

This chain connects TRBV6-5 to TRBJ1-2, with 11 bases that match TRBD1. V dropped 7 bases and J dropped 2; count of bases not matched to a gene: 3. CDR1 is MNHEY and CDR2 is SVGAGI in the germline V gene. The CDR3 sequence is 14 residues long. This chain's CDR3 is CASMGQGENYGYTF. CDR3 DNA sequence: TGTGCCAGCATGGGACAGGGGGAGAACTATGGCTACACCTTC.

The chain joins TRBV2 to TRBJ2-1, with 8 bases matching TRBD2. Germline assignment: CDR1 SNHLY and CDR2 FYNNEI. This CDR3 comprises 15 residues. The V and J ends lost 2 bases and 9 bases, in that order; junction bases with no gene match: 9. The CDR3 region is CASSESASGLLEQFF. CDR3 nucleotide sequence: TGTGCCAGCAGTGAATCGGCTAGCGGGTTACTTGAGCAGTTCTTC.

This clone came up once. This same CDR3 is encoded by further DNA sequences in the sample. The J gene is TRBJ1-4, the V gene TRBV7-2; the match to TRBD1 covers 7 bases. The CDR3 runs to 14 residues. The junction had 3 bases not matched to a gene; V was cut back by 4 bases and J by 4 bases. CDR1 is SGHTA and CDR2 is FQGNSA in the germline V gene. The CDR3 reads CASSSDRVNEKLFF. CDR3 nucleotides: TGTGCCAGCAGCTCCGACAGGGTTAATGAAAAACTGTTTTTT.

The V and J genes are TRBV18 and TRBJ2-7, with 9 bases matching TRBD2. Germline-derived CDR1 and CDR2 are KGHSH and LQKENI. J lost 0 bases, V lost 3 bases, and 6 bases had no gene match. The CDR3 consists of 16 residues. CDR3 sequence: CASSPLTSGFSYEQYF. In nucleotides, the CDR3 is TGTGCCAGCTCACCCCTGACTAGCGGTTTCTCCTACGAGCAGTACTTC.

The rearrangement joins TRBV30 to TRBJ1-5; D is possibly TRBD1 (5 bases). Germline loops: CDR1 GTSNPN, CDR2 SVGIG (reference sequence). This CDR3 comprises 13 residues. V was pared by 3 bases and J by 6 bases, with 12 bases between. This CDR3 reads CAWSGRESQPQHF. The DNA for the CDR3 is TGTGCCTGGAGCGGCAGGGAAAGTCAGCCCCAGCATTTT.

The chain links TRBV30 to TRBJ1-2, with a weak D call TRBD1 (6 bases). Germline V CDR1 and CDR2: GTSNPN, SVGIG (reference sequence). Trimming took off 5 bases at V and 8 bases at J, with 21 bases between the two ends. The CDR3 extends over 14 amino acids. CDR3 sequence reads: CAWETGQSRRGYTF. In nucleotides, the CDR3 is TGTGCCTGGGAGACTGGACAGTCCCGGCGGGGCTACACCTTC.

J is TRBJ2-1 and V is TRBV25-1; TRBD1 might be the D (5 bases). This CDR3 has 13 amino acids. Germline V gene data show CDR1 as MGHDK and CDR2 as SYGVNS. V was shortened by 6 bases and J by 5 bases, with 11 bases between the two germline ends. CDR3: CASSIGQNNEQFF. In DNA, the CDR3 is TGTGCCAGCAGCATCGGACAAAACAATGAGCAGTTCTTC.

This sequence joins TRBV5-4 and TRBJ1-1, with D possibly TRBD1 on 6 matching bases. The CDR3 contains 15 residues. CDR1 is SGHNT and CDR2 is YYREEE in the germline V gene (reference sequence). V was trimmed by 1 base and J by 2 bases, leaving 12 bases between them. The CDR3 is CASSLPDRGNTEAFF. CDR3 DNA sequence: TGTGCCAGCAGCTTGCCGGACAGAGGTAACACTGAAGCTTTCTTT.

The chain combines TRBV7-2 with TRBJ1-2; D not resolved. CDR1 is SGHTA and CDR2 is FQGNSA in the germline V gene. V gave up 1 base and J gave up 2 bases, with 5 bases separating them. The CDR3 consists of 13 residues. For the CDR3, the DNA is TGTGCCAGCAGCTTAGTCCTCAACTATGGCTACACCTTC. Amino acids: CASSLVLNYGYTF.